This TCR beta chain is from a study of blood T cell repertoires in COVID-19 (TCRdb year 2020). Broadly, across the study: Collaborator samples came from the United States, Italy and Spain and covered acute and convalescent phases of COVID-19. Nearly every sample came with metadata listing a de-identified subject ID, COVID-19 status, age in years and sex. The dataset comprised deeply sampled blood TCRbeta repertoires from subjects exposed to, actively infected with, or recovered from COVID-19. A freely available public database, intended as a resource for researchers studying the immune response to SARS-CoV-2, is where the repertoires were released. The material from the prospective study consisted of cDNA or gDNA derived from T cells, B-cell-depleted T cells, or PBMCs. Where available, HLA class I and class II types were obtained from metadata supplied by the sample provider rather than from assay-based typing. The samples were drawn from the first 160 participants of the ongoing ImmuneRACE study and from about 1,200 subjects provided by 6 global collaborators.

Each collaborating institution followed its own protocols to collect whole blood in K2EDTA tubes. For TCRbeta analysis, collaborators shipped samples as frozen whole blood, isolated PBMCs, or DNA extracted from either of those sample types. This clone was counted a few times. Its antigen specificity is not known. Base qualities are not recorded, but no much larger clone differs from it by a single base. The immunoSEQ Assay, a bias-controlled multiplex PCR, was used to amplify TCRbeta CDR3 regions from genomic DNA. Per the authors' processing: The number of nucleated cells in each sample was estimated by amplification of reference gene primers within the assay. To quantify the absolute abundance of each unique TCRbeta CDR3 rearrangement, sequence reads were collapsed and filtered. Productive Simpson clonality was computed per sample as the square root of Simpson's diversity index over productive rearrangements. TCRdb obtained this table from immuneACCESS and retained in-frame rearrangements with V and J assigned. These tables miss some clones; where compared with another copy, unresolved V genes account for less than half of the shortfall, and the remainder is unexplained. V and J calls plus clone size are reproduced from that table; the DNA served to infer D and trimming. The sample contains 40,000 to 60,000 clones, approximately 88% of them found a single time. The ten largest clones take up about 4.1% of the sample.

The study at large found these results: The amount of clinical and demographic metadata varied by source and participant and was provided uncurated.

From a lookup of the germline V gene (reference sequence), CDR1 and CDR2 are SGHKS and YYEKEE. The CDR3 measures 17 amino acids from cysteine to phenylalanine. Only the CDR3 region is kept as DNA, spanning 51 bases read in frame from base 1. Clipping removes 4 bases from V and 7 bases from J, with 11 as the unmatched junction base count. Source material: peripheral blood. Recombination joined TRBV5-5 with TRBJ2-2; 12 bases in between match TRBD1. The sequence came from a man between 50 and 59 years old with active COVID-19. The nucleotide sequence is TGTGCCAGCAGCGTCACCGGGACAGGGGGCATCAGCGGGGAGCTGTTTTTT. It codes for CASSVTGTGGISGELFF.